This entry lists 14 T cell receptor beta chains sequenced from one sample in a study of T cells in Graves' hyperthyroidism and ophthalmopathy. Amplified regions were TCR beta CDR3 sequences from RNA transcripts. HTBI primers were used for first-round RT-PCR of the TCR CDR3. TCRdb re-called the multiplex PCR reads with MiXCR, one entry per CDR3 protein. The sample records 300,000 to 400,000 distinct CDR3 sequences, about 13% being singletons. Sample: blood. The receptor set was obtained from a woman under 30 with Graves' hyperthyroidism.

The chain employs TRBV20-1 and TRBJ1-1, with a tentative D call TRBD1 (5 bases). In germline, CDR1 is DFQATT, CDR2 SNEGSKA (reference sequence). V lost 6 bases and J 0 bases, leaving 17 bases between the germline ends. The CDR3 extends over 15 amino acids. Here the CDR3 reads CSAPAWTRLNTEAFF. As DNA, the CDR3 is TGCAGTGCCCCTGCCTGGACAAGACTGAACACTGAAGCTTTCTTT.

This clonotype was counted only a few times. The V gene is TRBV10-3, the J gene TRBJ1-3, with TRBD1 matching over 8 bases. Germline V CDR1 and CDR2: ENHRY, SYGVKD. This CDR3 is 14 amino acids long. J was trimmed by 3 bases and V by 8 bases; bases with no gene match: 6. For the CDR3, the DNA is TGTGCCATCCTCCCAGACAGGGGTGGAAACACCATATATTTT. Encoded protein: CAILPDRGGNTIYF.

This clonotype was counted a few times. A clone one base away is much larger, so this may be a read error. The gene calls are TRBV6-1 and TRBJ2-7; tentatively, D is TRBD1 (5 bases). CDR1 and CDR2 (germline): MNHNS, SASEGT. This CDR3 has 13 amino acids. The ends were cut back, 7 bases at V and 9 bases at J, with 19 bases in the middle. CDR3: CASNQGGVGGQYF. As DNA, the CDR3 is TGTGCCAGCAACCAGGGCGGCGTGGGCGGGCAGTACTTC.

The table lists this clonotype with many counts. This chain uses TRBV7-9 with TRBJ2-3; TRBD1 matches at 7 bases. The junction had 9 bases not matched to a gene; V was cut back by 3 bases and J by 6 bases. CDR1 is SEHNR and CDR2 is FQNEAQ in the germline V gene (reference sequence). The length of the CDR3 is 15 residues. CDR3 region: CASSLGTAGLDTQYF. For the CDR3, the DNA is TGTGCCAGCAGCTTGGGGACAGCCGGCTTGGATACGCAGTATTTT.

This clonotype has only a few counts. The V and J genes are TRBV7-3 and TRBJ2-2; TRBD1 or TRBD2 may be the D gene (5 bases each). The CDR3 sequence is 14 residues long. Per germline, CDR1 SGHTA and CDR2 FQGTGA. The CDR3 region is CASQRGYNTGELFF. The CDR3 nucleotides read TGTGCTTCACAGAGGGGCTACAACACCGGGGAGCTGTTTTTT. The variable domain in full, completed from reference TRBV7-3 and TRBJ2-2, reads GAGVSQTPSNKVTEKGKYVELRCDPISGHTALYWYRQSLGQGPEFLIYFQGTGAADDSGLPNDRFFAVRPEGSVSTLKIQRTERGDSAVYLCASQRGYNTGELFFGEGSRLTVL.

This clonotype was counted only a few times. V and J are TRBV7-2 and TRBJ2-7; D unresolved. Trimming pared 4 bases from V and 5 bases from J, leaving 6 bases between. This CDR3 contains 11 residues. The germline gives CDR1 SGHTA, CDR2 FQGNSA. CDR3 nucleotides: TGTGCCAGCAGCTCGTTAGACGAGCAGTACTTC. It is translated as CASSSLDEQYF.

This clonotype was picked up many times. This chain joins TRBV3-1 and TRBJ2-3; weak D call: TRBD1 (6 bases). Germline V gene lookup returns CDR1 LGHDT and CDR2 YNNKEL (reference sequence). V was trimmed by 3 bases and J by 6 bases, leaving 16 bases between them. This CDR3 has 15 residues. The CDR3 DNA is TGTGCCAGCAGCCAGGGGGCTGCCCCTGTGGATACGCAGTATTTT. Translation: CASSQGAAPVDTQYF.

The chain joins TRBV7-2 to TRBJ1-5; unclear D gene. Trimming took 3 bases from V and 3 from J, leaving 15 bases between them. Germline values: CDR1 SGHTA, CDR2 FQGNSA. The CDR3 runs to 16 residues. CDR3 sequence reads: CASSFSGPATNQPQHF. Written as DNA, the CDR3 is TGTGCCAGCAGCTTTTCTGGGCCCGCCACCAATCAGCCCCAGCATTTT. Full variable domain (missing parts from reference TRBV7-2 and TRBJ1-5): GAGVSQSPSNKVTEKGKDVELRCDPISGHTALYWYRQSLGQGLEFLIYFQGNSAPDKSGLPSDRFSAERTGGSVSTLTIQRTQQEDSAVYLCASSFSGPATNQPQHFGDGTRLSIL.

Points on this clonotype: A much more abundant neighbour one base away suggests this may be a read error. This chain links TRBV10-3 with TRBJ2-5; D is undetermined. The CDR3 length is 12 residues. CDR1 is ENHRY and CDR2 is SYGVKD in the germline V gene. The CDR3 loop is CAVRGVQEAQYF. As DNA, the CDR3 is TGTGCCGTCCGAGGAGTCCAAGAGGCCCAGTACTTC.

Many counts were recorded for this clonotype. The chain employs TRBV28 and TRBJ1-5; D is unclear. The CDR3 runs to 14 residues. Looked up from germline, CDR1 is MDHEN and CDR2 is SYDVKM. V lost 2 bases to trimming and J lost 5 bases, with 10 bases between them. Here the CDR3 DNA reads TGTGCCAGCAGTTTAAGGTCAGCAGATCAGCCCCAGCATTTT. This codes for CASSLRSADQPQHF.

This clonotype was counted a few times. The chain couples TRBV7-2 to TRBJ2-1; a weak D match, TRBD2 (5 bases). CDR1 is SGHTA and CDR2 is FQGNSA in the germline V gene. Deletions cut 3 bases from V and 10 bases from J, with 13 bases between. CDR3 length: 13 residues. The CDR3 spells CASSLDLDFEQFF. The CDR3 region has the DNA TGTGCCAGCAGCTTGGACCTGGACTTCGAGCAGTTCTTC.

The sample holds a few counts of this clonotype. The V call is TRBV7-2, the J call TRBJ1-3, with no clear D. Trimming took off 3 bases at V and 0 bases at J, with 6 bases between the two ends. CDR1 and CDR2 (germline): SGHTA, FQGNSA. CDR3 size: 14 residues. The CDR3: CASSFAVSGNTIYF. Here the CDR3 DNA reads TGTGCCAGCAGCTTCGCAGTCTCTGGAAACACCATATATTTT.

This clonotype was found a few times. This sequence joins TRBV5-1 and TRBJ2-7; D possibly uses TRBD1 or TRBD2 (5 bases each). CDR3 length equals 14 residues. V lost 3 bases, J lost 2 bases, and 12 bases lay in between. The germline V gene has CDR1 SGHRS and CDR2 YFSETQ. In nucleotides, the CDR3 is TGCGCCAGCAGCTATCAATCGGGGCCCTACGAGCAGTACTTC. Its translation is CASSYQSGPYEQYF.

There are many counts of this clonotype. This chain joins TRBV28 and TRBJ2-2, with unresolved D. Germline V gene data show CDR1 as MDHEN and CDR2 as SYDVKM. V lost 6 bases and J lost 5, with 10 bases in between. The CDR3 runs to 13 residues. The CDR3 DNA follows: TGTGCCAGCAGCAACTTGCAGACCGGGGAGCTGTTTTTT. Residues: CASSNLQTGELFF.